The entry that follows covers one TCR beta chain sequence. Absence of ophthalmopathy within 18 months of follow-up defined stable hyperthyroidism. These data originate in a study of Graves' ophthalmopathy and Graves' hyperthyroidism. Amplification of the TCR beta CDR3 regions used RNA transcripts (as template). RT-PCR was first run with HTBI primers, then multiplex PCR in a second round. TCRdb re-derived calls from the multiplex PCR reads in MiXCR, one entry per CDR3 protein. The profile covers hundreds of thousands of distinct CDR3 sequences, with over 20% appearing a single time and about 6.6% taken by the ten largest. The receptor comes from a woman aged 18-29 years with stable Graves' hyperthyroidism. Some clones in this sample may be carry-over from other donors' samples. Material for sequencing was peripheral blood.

CDR3 sequence (DNA): TGTGCCAGCACCTTTGGCGGGGCAGAGACTGAAGCTTTCTTT. This encodes CASTFGGAETEAFF. The chain recombines TRBV12-3 or TRBV12-4 with TRBJ1-1; tentative D call: TRBD1 (5 bases). The CDR3 is made up of 14 amino acids. The ends were cut back, 7 bases at V and 5 bases at J, with 17 bases in the middle.